The clone carrying this TCR beta chain was counted a few times. Its antigen is currently unknown. CDR3 length: 15 residues. V lost 7 bases, J lost 2 bases, and 18 bases lay in between. Germline lookup yields CDR1 MNHNY and CDR2 SVGAGI (reference sequence). The sample is drawn from a study of cytomegalovirus exposure and HLA in healthy donors. Study conclusions and caveats: A few of the chains that were CMV-associated were confirmed in vitro to be specific for CMV antigens. From TCR beta sequences, most subjects' HLA-A and HLA-B alleles were reportedly predicted accurately. The records held CMV serostatus as the only immune exposure information. In a later analysis, several top co-occurrence clusters appeared linked to parvovirus B19, influenza, CMV and Epstein-Barr virus.

A multiplex PCR was run with 60 Vbeta primers and 13 Jbeta primers. TCRdb's copy holds only in-frame clones and misses some; the assay was immunoSEQ multiplex PCR. The sample has 200,000 or so clones, roughly 80% seen once; the top ten hold 0.25% to 0.3%. J is TRBJ2-7 and V is TRBV6-6; a possible D gene is TRBD2 (6 bases). What was sequenced was PBMCs. The clonotype comes from a boy younger than 18 in good health and CMV-seronegative. The CDR3 protein is CASTQWRDLTYEQYF. The CDR3 nucleotides read TGTGCCAGCACCCAATGGCGGGATCTAACCTACGAGCAGTACTTC.